Presented here are 30 T cell receptor beta chains from one specimen sequenced in a study of cytomegalovirus exposure and HLA in healthy donors. The PCR contained 60 Vbeta and 13 Jbeta primers. The protocol was immunoSEQ multiplex PCR, while the TCRdb copy is restricted to in-frame clones and leaves out a portion. This sample has approximately 150,000 clones; roughly 62% occur once, and the top ten carry around 4%. Sequencing input: PBMCs. Receptors originate from a man in his sixties in good health and CMV-seronegative.

This clone was detected only a few times. V and J are TRBV7-3 and TRBJ1-2; 7 nucleotides line up with TRBD1. This CDR3 is built from 15 residues. Germline CDR1 reads SGHTA; CDR2 reads FQGTGA. V was pared by 4 bases and J by 5 bases, with 10 bases of the junction left unmatched. CDR3 sequence reads: CASSSPQGDGYGYTF. CDR3 coding DNA: TGTGCCAGCAGCTCCCCGCAGGGGGACGGGTATGGCTACACCTTC.

A single count supports this clone. The rearrangement links TRBV29-1 to TRBJ1-2; a possible D gene is TRBD1 (5 bases). Germline assignment: CDR1 SQVTM and CDR2 ANQGSEA. The CDR3 spans 13 residues. V was pared by 6 bases and J by 6 bases, with 17 bases between. CDR3 amino acids: CSVPPGEEDGYTF. As DNA, the CDR3 is TGCAGCGTACCACCGGGGGAGGAAGATGGCTACACCTTC.

This sequence joins TRBV11-2 and TRBJ2-3; possibly TRBD1 for D (5 bases). CDR1 and CDR2 from the germline V gene are SGHAT and FQNNGV. The CDR3 covers 15 residues. V lost 0 bases and J lost 0, with 7 bases in between. CDR3 residues: CASSLEGVSTDTQYF. The CDR3 DNA reads TGTGCCAGCAGCTTAGAAGGGGTTAGCACAGATACGCAGTATTTT.

The chain has TRBV15 and TRBJ2-2, with 9 positions matching TRBD2. V dropped 5 bases and J dropped 6; count of bases not matched to a gene: 4. Germline assignment: CDR1 LNHNV and CDR2 YYDKDF (reference sequence). This CDR3 has 14 residues. In DNA form, the CDR3 reads TGTGCCACCAGCGCGGGAGGGCCCTCCGGGGAGCTGTTTTTT. Translation gives CATSAGGPSGELFF.

The V call is TRBV19, the J call TRBJ1-5; a weak D match, TRBD1 (5 bases). CDR1 is LNHDA and CDR2 is SQIVND in the germline V gene (reference sequence). CDR3 length: 16 residues. Trimming pared 6 bases from V and 5 bases from J, leaving 20 bases between. The CDR3 is CASSNSRDLMDQPQHF. CDR3 bases: TGTGCCAGTAGCAATTCCAGGGACTTGATGGATCAGCCCCAGCATTTT.

This clone occurred once. The chain joins TRBV5-4 to TRBJ2-3, with TRBD2 identical over 9 bases. The germline gives CDR1 SGHNT, CDR2 YYREEE (reference sequence). Trimming at V came to 4 bases and at J to 3 bases, leaving 6 bases not matched to a gene. CDR3 length equals 15 residues. CDR3 sequence reads: CASSPAGGPTDTQYF. CDR3 DNA sequence: TGTGCCAGCAGCCCGGCGGGAGGGCCGACAGATACGCAGTATTTT.

V gene TRBV7-2 combines with J gene TRBJ2-7; 12 bases match TRBD1. CDR3 size: 15 residues. Germline CDR1 and CDR2: SGHTA and FQGNSA. J lost 7 bases, V lost 4 bases, and 8 bases had no gene match. CDR3 nucleotides: TGTGCCAGCAGCTCCCGGGACAGGGGGCTGCGGGAGCAGTACTTC. This translates into CASSSRDRGLREQYF.

The chain combines TRBV29-1 with TRBJ2-7, with 9 positions matching TRBD1. The CDR3 covers 13 residues. Germline CDR1 SQVTM, CDR2 ANQGSEA. Unmatched junction bases numbered 10, after V lost 7 bases and J lost 6 bases. The CDR3 DNA sequence: TGCAGCGCGCTCCCGGGACAGGGCTCCGAGCAGTACTTC. It encodes CSALPGQGSEQYF.

This chain connects TRBV27 to TRBJ1-6; the D gene is possibly TRBD1 (5 bases). The germline gives CDR1 MNHEY, CDR2 SMNVEV (reference sequence). The V and J ends lost 5 bases and 6 bases respectively, with 20 bases between them. The CDR3 totals 17 residues. Here the CDR3 reads CASSPSGPSRGNSPLHF. The CDR3 region has the DNA TGTGCCAGCAGTCCATCGGGACCCTCGCGGGGTAATTCACCCCTCCACTTT.

This clone appeared a single time. The V gene is TRBV7-8, the J gene TRBJ1-3, with 7 bases aligning to TRBD1. The CDR3 runs to 18 residues. The V and J ends lost 0 bases and 0 bases, in that order; junction bases with no gene match: 8. Germline-derived CDR1 and CDR2 are SGHVS and FQNEAQ. The CDR3 spells CASSLAYWTGPSGNTIYF. CDR3 nucleotide sequence: TGTGCCAGCAGCTTAGCCTATTGGACAGGCCCCTCTGGAAACACCATATATTTT.

The J gene is TRBJ2-7, the V gene TRBV6-6, with 10 bases lining up with TRBD2. Trimming took 6 bases from V and 0 from J; bases not matched to a gene: 5. The CDR3 spans 15 residues. Germline assignment: CDR1 MNHNY and CDR2 SVGAGI (reference sequence). CDR3 amino acids: CASRLSGRSSYEQYF. The CDR3 region has the DNA TGTGCCAGCAGACTTAGCGGGAGGAGCTCCTACGAGCAGTACTTC.

The V and J genes are TRBV28 and TRBJ1-5, with D maybe TRBD1 (5 bases). Per the germline V gene, CDR1 is MDHEN and CDR2 is SYDVKM. Trimming pared 5 bases from V and 3 bases from J, leaving 14 bases between. The CDR3 covers 15 residues. CDR3 sequence reads: CASSTLTDFNQPQHF. Here the CDR3 DNA reads TGTGCCAGCAGTACTCTGACAGATTTCAATCAGCCCCAGCATTTT.

Only a few counts were recorded for this clone. The V call is TRBV7-9, the J call TRBJ2-7; 9 bases agree with TRBD2. Germline V gene lookup returns CDR1 SEHNR and CDR2 FQNEAQ (reference sequence). The CDR3 is 13 residues long. Germline trimming cut 4 bases from V and 6 bases from J; bases unmatched to any gene: 4. CDR3 nucleotides: TGTGCCAGCAGCTGGGGACTAGCCGGCGAGCAGTACTTC. It specifies CASSWGLAGEQYF.

The gene calls are TRBV5-1 and TRBJ2-7, with a weak D call TRBD1 (5 bases). Trimming removed 1 base from V and 3 bases from J, with 14 bases in between. Germline V gene lookup returns CDR1 SGHRS and CDR2 YFSETQ. CDR3 length: 15 amino acids. The CDR3 here is CASSLRSGPNYEQYF. For the CDR3, the DNA is TGCGCCAGCAGCTTGCGGTCAGGGCCTAACTACGAGCAGTACTTC.

Here the CDR3 reads CASSIQGRHTEAFF. The DNA of the CDR3 is TGTGCCAGCAGCATACAGGGGCGGCACACTGAAGCTTTCTTT. The chain links TRBV7-8 to TRBJ1-1, with 7 positions matching TRBD1. Germline CDR1 reads SGHVS; CDR2 reads FQNEAQ. V was pared by 5 bases and J by 3 bases, with 6 bases of the junction left unmatched. CDR3 length equals 14 residues.

V usage is TRBV5-6 and J usage is TRBJ1-1; D perhaps matches TRBD1 (6 bases). CDR3 length: 13 residues. V lost 1 base to trimming and J lost 11 bases, with 15 bases between them. Germline lookup yields CDR1 SGHDT and CDR2 YYEEEE. The CDR3 protein is CASSLWGGVGAFF. In DNA form, the CDR3 reads TGTGCCAGCAGCTTGTGGGGGGGCGTTGGGGCTTTCTTT.

The chain carries TRBV5-4 and TRBJ2-7, with 10 bases fitting TRBD2. V was pared by 3 bases and J by 3 bases, with 12 bases of the junction left unmatched. The length of the CDR3 is 17 residues. From germline, CDR1 is SGHNT and CDR2 YYREEE (reference sequence). In DNA form, the CDR3 reads TGTGCCAGCAGCTCCCAGGATAAAGCGGGAGGGTACTACGAGCAGTACTTC. Translated: CASSSQDKAGGYYEQYF.

The V call is TRBV27, the J call TRBJ2-7; no clear D gene. Trimming pared 6 bases from V and 6 bases from J, leaving 15 bases between. Germline V gene data show CDR1 as MNHEY and CDR2 as SMNVEV (reference sequence). CDR3 size: 13 residues. CDR3 sequence: CASRRPAGSEQYF. The CDR3 bases are TGTGCCAGCAGACGACCAGCAGGAAGCGAGCAGTACTTC.

This clone has a handful of counts. The chain employs TRBV7-2 and TRBJ2-5, with D perhaps TRBD2 (5 bases). V was clipped by 1 base and J by 5 bases, with 11 bases between them. The CDR3 contains 14 residues. Germline-derived CDR1 and CDR2 are SGHTA and FQGNSA. The CDR3 DNA is TGTGCCAGCAGCTTAGGCTCTCGAGGGGAGACCCAGTACTTC. Its translation is CASSLGSRGETQYF.

This chain's CDR3 is CASSGTGDRSGANVLTF. The CDR3 DNA sequence: TGTGCCAGCTCCGGGACAGGGGATCGGTCTGGGGCCAACGTCCTGACTTTC. The rearrangement uses TRBV18 and TRBJ2-6, with 10 bases identical to TRBD1. Germline loops: CDR1 KGHSH, CDR2 LQKENI. V was pared by 6 bases and J by 1 base, with 6 bases of the junction left unmatched. The CDR3 consists of 17 residues.

The gene calls are TRBV2 and TRBJ1-2; 8 nucleotides match TRBD1. The trim removed 6 bases at V and 2 bases at J, leaving 5 bases unmatched. The germline V gene has CDR1 SNHLY and CDR2 FYNNEI. The CDR3 contains 14 residues. The CDR3 protein is CASSRGQENYGYTF. CDR3 sequence (DNA): TGTGCCAGCAGCAGGGGACAGGAAAACTATGGCTACACCTTC.

The V and J genes are TRBV28 and TRBJ1-1; 7 bases fit TRBD1. The trim removed 2 bases at V and 2 bases at J, leaving 2 bases unmatched. This CDR3 is built from 14 residues. The germline V gene encodes CDR1 MDHEN and CDR2 SYDVKM. The CDR3: CASSLTGVNTEAFF. As DNA, the CDR3 is TGTGCCAGCAGTTTAACAGGGGTAAACACTGAAGCTTTCTTT.

This clone has a handful of counts. The chain employs TRBV19 and TRBJ1-5; perhaps TRBD1 as D (5 bases). CDR3 length: 13 amino acids. V lost 6 bases and J lost 6, with 12 bases in between. Germline values: CDR1 LNHDA, CDR2 SQIVND (reference sequence). DNA for the CDR3: TGTGCCAGTAGCCTAGGGGTCCGTCAGCCCCAGCATTTT. This sequence encodes CASSLGVRQPQHF. Based on the CDR3 plus reference TRBV19 and TRBJ1-5, the full variable domain is DGGITQSPKYLFRKEGQNVTLSCEQNLNHDAMYWYRQDPGQGLRLIYYSQIVNDFQKGDIAEGYSVSREKKESFPLTVTSAQKNPTAFYLCASSLGVRQPQHFGDGTRLSIL.

The rearrangement links TRBV4-2 to TRBJ2-1, with D possibly being TRBD1 (5 bases). The CDR3 runs to 13 residues. Germline lookup yields CDR1 LGHNA and CDR2 YNFKEQ. Trimming pared 1 base from V and 9 bases from J, leaving 10 bases between. This CDR3 is CASSQAVGVEQFF. For the CDR3, the DNA is TGTGCCAGCAGCCAAGCGGTAGGGGTTGAGCAGTTCTTC.

A few counts support this clone. This chain connects TRBV6-5 to TRBJ1-1, with D possibly matching TRBD1 (5 bases). CDR1 is MNHEY and CDR2 is SVGAGI in the germline V gene. CDR3 length: 12 residues. With 7 bases removed from V and 3 bases from J, the gap between germline ends came to 9 bases. The CDR3 DNA sequence: TGTGCCAGCAATCGGGGGGACACTGAAGCTTTCTTT. This translates into CASNRGDTEAFF.

The V call is TRBV6-1, the J call TRBJ2-1; D remains ambiguous. This CDR3 is 16 amino acids long. The germline V and J ends were trimmed by 2 bases and 0 bases, with 11 bases remaining between them. Germline CDR1 and CDR2: MNHNS and SASEGT. The CDR3 here is CASSELAASSYNEQFF. The CDR3 nucleotides read TGTGCCAGCAGTGAACTGGCGGCAAGCTCCTACAATGAGCAGTTCTTC.

There are a few counts of this clone. This chain uses TRBV10-3 with TRBJ1-2; 8 nucleotides agree with TRBD1. The ends lost 10 bases at V and 8 bases at J; junction bases unmatched: 12. The germline V gene has CDR1 ENHRY and CDR2 SYGVKD. CDR3 length: 13 residues. In DNA, the CDR3 is TGTGCCAGCAGACAGGGGCTTGCAACGGGCTACACCTTC. Translated: CASRQGLATGYTF.

This clone was picked up a small number of times. The V and J genes are TRBV6-6 and TRBJ1-1; a weak D match, TRBD1 (5 bases). Between the trimmed V and J ends, which lost 10 bases and 1 base, there was a span of 16 bases. From germline, CDR1 is MNHNY and CDR2 SVGAGI (reference sequence). The CDR3 has 14 amino acids. CDR3 sequence: CAIIQGAGNTEAFF. In nucleotides, the CDR3 is TGTGCCATAATCCAGGGTGCAGGGAACACTGAAGCTTTCTTT.

This clone was observed a few times. The V and J genes are TRBV10-3 and TRBJ2-1; 8 bases fit TRBD1. This CDR3 spans 16 amino acids. V was pared by 9 bases and J by 2 bases, with 12 bases of the junction left unmatched. CDR1 and CDR2 (germline): ENHRY, SYGVKD. CDR3 in DNA: TGTGCCATTGGGACAGGAACGACCCCTACCTACAATGAGCAGTTCTTC. Translating it yields CAIGTGTTPTYNEQFF.

The CDR3 DNA follows: TGTGCCAGCAGCTTAGCAGACAGGGTACGCAATCAGCCCCAGCATTTT. Its translation: CASSLADRVRNQPQHF. The genes are TRBV7-8 and TRBJ1-5, with 7 bases lining up with TRBD1. This CDR3 has 16 residues. Unmatched junction bases numbered 4, after V lost 0 bases and J lost 2 bases. Germline V gene lookup returns CDR1 SGHVS and CDR2 FQNEAQ.